This record looks at one TCR beta chain sequence and its context. What it binds is unknown. Alongside a J-beta primer mix, a sample-barcoded 5' primer served in a second PCR lasting about 7 to 11 cycles. TCRdb used MiXCR to reprocess the 5' RACE reads, holding one entry per CDR3 protein. The sample has around 1,000,000 distinct CDR3 sequences, 30% to 40% seen once. This sample is drawn from a study of blood T cells in healthy people across ages. Study in general: In model experiments, template switching was able to capture about one barcoded beta molecule for every two T cells that were present.

General study points: TCR beta diversity, measured per million T cells, fell in a roughly linear way with age. Long-lived donors carried more naive CD4+ cells and greater diversity than aged donors.

Germline CDR1 and CDR2: GTSNPN and SVGIG (reference sequence). The CDR3 spans 9 residues. V dropped 7 bases and J dropped 11 bases, with 11 bases sitting between them. The TCR was taken from a man aged 18 to 29 in good health. V is TRBV30 and J is TRBJ1-1, with D possibly matching TRBD1 (5 bases). The specimen was blood. DNA for the CDR3: TGTGCCTTCGACAGAGGGGCTTTCTTT. This encodes CAFDRGAFF.